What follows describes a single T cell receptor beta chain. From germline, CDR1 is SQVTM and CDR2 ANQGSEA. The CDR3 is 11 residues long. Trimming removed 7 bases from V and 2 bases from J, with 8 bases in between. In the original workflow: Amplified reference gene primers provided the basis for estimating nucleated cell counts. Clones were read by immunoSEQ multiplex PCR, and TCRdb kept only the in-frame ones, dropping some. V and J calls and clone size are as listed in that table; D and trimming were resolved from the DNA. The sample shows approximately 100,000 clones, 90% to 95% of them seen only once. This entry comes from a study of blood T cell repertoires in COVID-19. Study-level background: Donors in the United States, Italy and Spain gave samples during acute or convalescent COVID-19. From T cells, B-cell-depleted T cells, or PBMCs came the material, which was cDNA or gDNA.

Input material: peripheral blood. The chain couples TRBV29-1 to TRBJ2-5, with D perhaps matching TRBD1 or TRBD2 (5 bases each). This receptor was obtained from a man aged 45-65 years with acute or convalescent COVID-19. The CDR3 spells CSAGRQETQYF. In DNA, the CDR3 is TGCAGCGCGGGACGGCAAGAGACCCAGTACTTC.